The T cell receptor (beta chain) described here comes from a study of shared T cell receptors in the human thymus. Profiling relied on immunoSEQ multiplex PCR, and the TCRdb table lists in-frame clones only, not all of them. This sample yields about 380,000 clones, of which more than 85% are seen a single time; approximately 0.018% belongs to the top ten. CDR3 length: 18 residues. J gave up 4 bases and V 3 bases, and 9 bases lay outside the gene matches. Germline V CDR1 and CDR2: MRHNA, SNTAGT. Sequencing input: thymocytes. The rearrangement joins TRBV6-4 to TRBJ2-3; 14 bases align to TRBD2. This sequence was found in a human donor. CDR3 protein: CASSEGTSGRRRADTQYF. The CDR3 DNA follows: TGTGCCAGCAGTGAAGGGACTAGCGGGAGAAGGAGGGCAGATACGCAGTATTTT.